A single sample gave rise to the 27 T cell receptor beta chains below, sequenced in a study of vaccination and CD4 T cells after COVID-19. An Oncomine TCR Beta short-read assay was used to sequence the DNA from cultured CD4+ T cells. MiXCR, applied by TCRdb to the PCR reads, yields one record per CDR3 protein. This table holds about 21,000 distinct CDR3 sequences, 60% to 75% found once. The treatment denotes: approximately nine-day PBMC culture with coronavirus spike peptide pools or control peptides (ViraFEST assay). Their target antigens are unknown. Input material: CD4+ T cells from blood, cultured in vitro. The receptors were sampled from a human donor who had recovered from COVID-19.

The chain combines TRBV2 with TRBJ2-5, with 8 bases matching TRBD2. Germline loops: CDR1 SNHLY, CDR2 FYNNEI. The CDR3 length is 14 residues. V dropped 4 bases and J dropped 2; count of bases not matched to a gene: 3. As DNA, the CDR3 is TGTGCCAGCAGTGTTTCGGGAGGGCAAGAGACCCAGTACTTC. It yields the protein CASSVSGGQETQYF.

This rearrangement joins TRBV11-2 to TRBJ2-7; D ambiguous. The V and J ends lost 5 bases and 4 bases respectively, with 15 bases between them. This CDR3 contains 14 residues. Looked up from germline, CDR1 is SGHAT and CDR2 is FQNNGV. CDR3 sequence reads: CASSQKRSGYEQYF. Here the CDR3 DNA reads TGTGCCAGCAGCCAGAAACGTTCGGGTTACGAGCAGTACTTC.

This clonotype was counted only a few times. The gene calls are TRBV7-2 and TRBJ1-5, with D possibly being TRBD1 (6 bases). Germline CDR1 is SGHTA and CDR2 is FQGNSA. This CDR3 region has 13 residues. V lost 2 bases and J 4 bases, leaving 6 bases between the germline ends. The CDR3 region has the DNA TGTGCCAGCAGCTTACAGGGGAATCAGCCCCAGCATTTT. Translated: CASSLQGNQPQHF.

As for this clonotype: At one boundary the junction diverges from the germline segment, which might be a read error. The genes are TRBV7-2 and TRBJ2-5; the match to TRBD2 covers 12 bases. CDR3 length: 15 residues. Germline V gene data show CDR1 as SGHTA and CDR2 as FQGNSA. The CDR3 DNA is TGCGCCAGCAGCCTGCTAGCGGGAGGGCGGGAGACCCAGTACTTC. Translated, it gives CASSLLAGGRETQYF.

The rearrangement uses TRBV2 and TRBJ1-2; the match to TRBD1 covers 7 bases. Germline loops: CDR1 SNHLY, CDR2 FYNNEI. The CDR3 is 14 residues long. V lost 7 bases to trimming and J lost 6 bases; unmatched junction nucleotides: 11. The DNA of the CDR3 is TGTGCCAGCACATACCGGGGGACAGCGGATGGCTACACCTTC. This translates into CASTYRGTADGYTF. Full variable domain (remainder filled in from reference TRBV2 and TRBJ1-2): EPEVTQTPSHQVTQMGQEVILRCVPISNHLYFYWYRQILGQKVEFLVSFYNNEISEKSEIFDDQFSVERPDGSNFTLKIRSTKLEDSAMYFCASTYRGTADGYTFGSGTRLTVV.

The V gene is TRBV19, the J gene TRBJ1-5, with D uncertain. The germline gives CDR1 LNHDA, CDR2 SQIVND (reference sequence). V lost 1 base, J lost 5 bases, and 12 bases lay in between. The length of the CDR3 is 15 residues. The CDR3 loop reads CASSIGGRGYQPQHF. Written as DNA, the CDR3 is TGTGCCAGTAGTATAGGAGGCAGAGGGTATCAGCCCCAGCATTTT.

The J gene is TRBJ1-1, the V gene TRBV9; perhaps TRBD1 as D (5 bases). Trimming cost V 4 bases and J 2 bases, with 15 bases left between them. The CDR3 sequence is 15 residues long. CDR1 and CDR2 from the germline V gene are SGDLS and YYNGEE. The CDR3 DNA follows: TGTGCCAGCAGCCCACCCGGACACCCTAACACTGAAGCTTTCTTT. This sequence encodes CASSPPGHPNTEAFF. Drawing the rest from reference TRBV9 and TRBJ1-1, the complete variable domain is DSGVTQTPKHLITATGQRVTLRCSPRSGDLSVYWYQQSLDQGLQFLIQYYNGEERAKGNILERFSAQQFPDLHSELNLSSLELGDSALYFCASSPPGHPNTEAFFGQGTRLTVV.

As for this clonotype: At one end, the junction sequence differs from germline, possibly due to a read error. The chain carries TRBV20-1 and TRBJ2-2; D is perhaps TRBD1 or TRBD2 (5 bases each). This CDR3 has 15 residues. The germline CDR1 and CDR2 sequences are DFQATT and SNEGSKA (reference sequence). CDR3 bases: TGCAGTGCCAGCTGGGGGTCTAGGGGCACCGGGGAGCCGTTTTTT. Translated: CSASWGSRGTGEPFF.

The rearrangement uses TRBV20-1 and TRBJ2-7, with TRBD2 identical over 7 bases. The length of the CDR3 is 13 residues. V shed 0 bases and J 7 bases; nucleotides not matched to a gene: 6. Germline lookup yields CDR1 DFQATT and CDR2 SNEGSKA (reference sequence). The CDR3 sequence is CSARDPGGTEQYF. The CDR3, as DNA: TGCAGTGCTAGAGACCCGGGGGGAACTGAGCAGTACTTC.

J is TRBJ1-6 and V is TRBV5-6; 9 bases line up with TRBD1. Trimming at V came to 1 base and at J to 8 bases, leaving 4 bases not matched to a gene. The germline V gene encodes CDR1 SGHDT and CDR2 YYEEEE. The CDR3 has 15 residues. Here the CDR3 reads CASSLSGQGDSPLHF. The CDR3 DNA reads TGTGCCAGCAGCTTGTCGGGACAGGGTGATTCACCCCTCCACTTT.

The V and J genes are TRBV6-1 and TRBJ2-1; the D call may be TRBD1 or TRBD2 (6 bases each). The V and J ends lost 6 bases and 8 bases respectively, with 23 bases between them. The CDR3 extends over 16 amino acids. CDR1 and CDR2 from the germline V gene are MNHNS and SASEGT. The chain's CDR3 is CASSTYGTRGGHEQFF. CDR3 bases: TGTGCCAGCAGCACGTACGGGACCCGAGGGGGGCATGAGCAGTTCTTC.

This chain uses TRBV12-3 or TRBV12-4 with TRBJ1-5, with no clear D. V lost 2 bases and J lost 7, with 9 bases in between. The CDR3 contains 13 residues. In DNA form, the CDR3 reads TGTGCCAGCAGTTTAACTGGAGGACAGCCCCAGCATTTT. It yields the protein CASSLTGGQPQHF.

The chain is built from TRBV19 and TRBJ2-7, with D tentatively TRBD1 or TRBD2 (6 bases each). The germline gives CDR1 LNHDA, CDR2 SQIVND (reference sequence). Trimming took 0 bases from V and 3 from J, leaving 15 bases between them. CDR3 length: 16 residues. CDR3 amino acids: CASSIEGGTTNYEQYF. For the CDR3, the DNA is TGTGCCAGTAGTATAGAAGGGGGGACAACCAACTACGAGCAGTACTTC.

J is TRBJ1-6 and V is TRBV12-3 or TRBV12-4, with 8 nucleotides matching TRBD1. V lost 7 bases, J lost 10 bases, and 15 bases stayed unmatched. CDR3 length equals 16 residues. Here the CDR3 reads CASTTLGQGSGSPLHF. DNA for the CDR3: TGTGCCAGCACCACTCTCGGACAGGGTTCAGGATCACCCCTCCACTTT.

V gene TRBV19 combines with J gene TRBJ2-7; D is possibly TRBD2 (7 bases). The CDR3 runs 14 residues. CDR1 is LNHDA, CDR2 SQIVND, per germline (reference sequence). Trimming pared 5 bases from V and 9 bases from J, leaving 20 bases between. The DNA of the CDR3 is TGTGCCAGTAGTTCCCTCCCGGGGGGCGTACGGCAGTACTTC. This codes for CASSSLPGGVRQYF.

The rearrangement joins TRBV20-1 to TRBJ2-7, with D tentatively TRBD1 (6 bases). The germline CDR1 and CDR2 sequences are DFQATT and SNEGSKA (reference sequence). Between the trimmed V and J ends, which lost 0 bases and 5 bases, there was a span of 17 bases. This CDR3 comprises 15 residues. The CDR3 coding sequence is TGCAGTGCTAGAGACCCCACGGGCAGGGGCCACGAGCAGTACTTC. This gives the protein CSARDPTGRGHEQYF.

The CDR3 reads CASSQGAGLETQYF. The CDR3 nucleotides are TGCGCCAGCAGCCAAGGGGCCGGGTTGGAGACCCAGTACTTC. This chain uses TRBV4-1 with TRBJ2-5; no clear D gene. Trimming removed 1 base from V and 5 bases from J, with 11 bases in between. The CDR3 spans 14 residues. Germline-derived CDR1 and CDR2 are MGHRA and YSYEKL.

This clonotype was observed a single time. The CDR3 bases are TGTGCCAGCAGTTCGGACCGTGGTGAAGCTTTCTTT. It codes for CASSSDRGEAFF. The chain employs TRBV28 and TRBJ1-1; D is uncertain. The ends were cut back, 4 bases at V and 7 bases at J, with 10 bases in the middle. The CDR3 contains 12 residues. The germline V gene encodes CDR1 MDHEN and CDR2 SYDVKM. Full variable domain (rest looked up from reference TRBV28 and TRBJ1-1): DVKVTQSSRYLVKRTGEKVFLECVQDMDHENMFWYRQDPGLGLRLIYFSYDVKMKEKGDIPEGYSVSREKKERFSLILESASTNQTSMYLCASSSDRGEAFFGQGTRLTVV.

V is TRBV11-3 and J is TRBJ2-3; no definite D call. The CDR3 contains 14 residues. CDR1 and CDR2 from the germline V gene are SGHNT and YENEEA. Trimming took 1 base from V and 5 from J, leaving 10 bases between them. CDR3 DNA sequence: TGTGCCAGCAGCTTAGGCCCCGGCTTAGATACGCAGTATTTT. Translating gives CASSLGPGLDTQYF. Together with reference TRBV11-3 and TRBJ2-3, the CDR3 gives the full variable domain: EAGVVQSPRYKIIEKKQPVAFWCNPISGHNTLYWYLQNLGQGPELLIRYENEEAVDDSQLPKDRFSAERLKGVDSTLKIQPAELGDSAVYLCASSLGPGLDTQYFGPGTRLTVL.

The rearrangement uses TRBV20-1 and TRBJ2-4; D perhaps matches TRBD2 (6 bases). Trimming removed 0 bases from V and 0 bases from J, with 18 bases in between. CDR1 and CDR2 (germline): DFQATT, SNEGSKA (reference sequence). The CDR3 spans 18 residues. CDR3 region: CSARDGAAGLLAKNIQYF. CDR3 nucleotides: TGCAGTGCTAGAGATGGGGCGGCGGGACTCTTAGCCAAAAACATTCAGTACTTC.

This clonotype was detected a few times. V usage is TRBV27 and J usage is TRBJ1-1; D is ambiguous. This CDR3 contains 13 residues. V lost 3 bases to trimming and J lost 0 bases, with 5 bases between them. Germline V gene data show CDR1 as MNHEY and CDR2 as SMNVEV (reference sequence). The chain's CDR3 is CASSFQMNTEAFF. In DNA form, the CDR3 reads TGTGCCAGCAGTTTTCAGATGAACACTGAAGCTTTCTTT.

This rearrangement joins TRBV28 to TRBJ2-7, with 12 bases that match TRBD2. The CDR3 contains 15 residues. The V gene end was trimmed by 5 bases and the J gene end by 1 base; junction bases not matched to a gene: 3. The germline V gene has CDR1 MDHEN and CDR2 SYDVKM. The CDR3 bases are TGTGCCAGCAGTGCCGGGACTAGCGGGTCCTACGAGCAGTACTTC. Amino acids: CASSAGTSGSYEQYF. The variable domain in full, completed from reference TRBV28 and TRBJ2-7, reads DVKVTQSSRYLVKRTGEKVFLECVQDMDHENMFWYRQDPGLGLRLIYFSYDVKMKEKGDIPEGYSVSREKKERFSLILESASTNQTSMYLCASSAGTSGSYEQYFGPGTRLTVT.

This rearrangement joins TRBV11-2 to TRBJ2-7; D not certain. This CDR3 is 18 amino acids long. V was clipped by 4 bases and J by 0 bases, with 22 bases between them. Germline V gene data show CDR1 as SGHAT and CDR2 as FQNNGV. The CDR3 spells CASSSPFTFLDSSYEQYF. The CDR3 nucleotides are TGTGCCAGCAGCTCCCCATTCACGTTCTTGGATAGCTCCTACGAGCAGTACTTC. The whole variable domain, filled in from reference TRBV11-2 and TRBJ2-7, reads EAGVAQSPRYKIIEKRQSVAFWCNPISGHATLYWYQQILGQGPKLLIQFQNNGVVDDSQLPKDRFSAERLKGVDSTLKIQPAKLEDSAVYLCASSSPFTFLDSSYEQYFGPGTRLTVT.

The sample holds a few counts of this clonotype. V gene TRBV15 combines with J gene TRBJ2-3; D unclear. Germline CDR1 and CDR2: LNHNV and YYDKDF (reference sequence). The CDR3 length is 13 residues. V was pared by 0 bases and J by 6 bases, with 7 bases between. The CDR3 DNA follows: TGTGCCACCAGCAGAGATGGTCGGGATACGCAGTATTTT. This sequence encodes CATSRDGRDTQYF.

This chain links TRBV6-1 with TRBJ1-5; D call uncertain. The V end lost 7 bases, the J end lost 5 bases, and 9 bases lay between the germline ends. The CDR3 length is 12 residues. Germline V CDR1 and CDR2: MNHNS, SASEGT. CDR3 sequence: CASKGRYQPQHF. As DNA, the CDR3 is TGTGCCAGCAAGGGAAGATATCAGCCCCAGCATTTT.

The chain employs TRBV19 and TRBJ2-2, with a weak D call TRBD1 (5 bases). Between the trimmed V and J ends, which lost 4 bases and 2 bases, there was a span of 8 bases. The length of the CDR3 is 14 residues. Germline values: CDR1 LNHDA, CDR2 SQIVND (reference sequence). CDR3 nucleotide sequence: TGTGCCAGTAGTAGACAGCCAAACACCGGGGAGCTGTTTTTT. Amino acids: CASSRQPNTGELFF.

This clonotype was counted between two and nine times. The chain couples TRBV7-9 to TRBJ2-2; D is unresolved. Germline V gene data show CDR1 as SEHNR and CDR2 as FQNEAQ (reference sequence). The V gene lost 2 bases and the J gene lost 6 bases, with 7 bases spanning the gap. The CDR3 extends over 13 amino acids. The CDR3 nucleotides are TGTGCCAGCAGCTTAACTGGGCCCGGGGAGCTGTTTTTT. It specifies CASSLTGPGELFF.